The 32 T cell receptor beta chains given below trace back to one sample, sequenced in a study of T cell responses to AZD1222 COVID-19 vaccine. Only in-frame clones appear in the TCRdb table, and some are missing; sequencing was by immunoSEQ multiplex PCR. The sample has over 75,000 clones; 89% are singletons. This sample comprised peripheral blood, obtained on day 0 of AZD1222 vaccination. The receptor source for this set is an adult in good health.

This clone appeared once. V is TRBV7-2 and J is TRBJ1-2; tentatively, D is TRBD1 (6 bases). V gave up 3 bases and J gave up 4 bases, with 12 bases separating them. CDR3 size: 14 residues. Germline V gives CDR1 SGHTA, CDR2 FQGNSA. CDR3 DNA: TGTGCCAGCAGCTTTAAGGGGGAGGTCTATGGCTACACCTTC. Protein sequence: CASSFKGEVYGYTF.

The genes are TRBV18 and TRBJ2-7; tentatively, D is TRBD1 (5 bases). The V end lost 3 bases, the J end lost 2 bases, and 11 bases lay between the germline ends. This CDR3 comprises 14 residues. CDR1 and CDR2 (germline): KGHSH, LQKENI. The CDR3 protein is CASSPLAGPYEQYF. The CDR3 DNA reads as TGTGCCAGCTCACCTCTGGCAGGGCCCTACGAGCAGTACTTC. Full variable domain (outside the CDR3, taken from reference TRBV18 and TRBJ2-7): NAGVMQNPRHLVRRRGQEARLRCSPMKGHSHVYWYRQLPEEGLKFMVYLQKENIIDESGMPKERFSAEFPKEGPSILRIQQVVRGDSAAYFCASSPLAGPYEQYFGPGTRLTVT.

The V call is TRBV7-8, the J call TRBJ1-1, with 7 bases matching TRBD1. The CDR3 contains 12 residues. The trim removed 5 bases at V and 4 bases at J, leaving 1 base unmatched. Germline V gene lookup returns CDR1 SGHVS and CDR2 FQNEAQ. CDR3 in DNA: TGTGCCAGCAGCCGACAGGGCACTGAAGCTTTCTTT. Translating it yields CASSRQGTEAFF.

The chain employs TRBV27 and TRBJ2-3; D is ambiguous. The ends were cut back, 0 bases at V and 6 bases at J, with 4 bases in the middle. This CDR3 has 12 residues. Germline CDR1 and CDR2: MNHEY and SMNVEV (reference sequence). CDR3 sequence reads: CASSLSRDTQYF. The CDR3 DNA sequence: TGTGCCAGCAGTTTATCGAGGGATACGCAGTATTTT.

The rearrangement joins TRBV25-1 to TRBJ1-2, with 8 bases that match TRBD1. Germline V gene sequence: CDR1 MGHDK, CDR2 SYGVNS. This CDR3 has 13 amino acids. With V trimmed by 2 bases and J by 10 bases, 6 bases remained unmatched. For the CDR3, the DNA is TGTGCCAGCAGTGAAGGGGGACAGGATGTCTACACCTTC. It specifies CASSEGGQDVYTF.

The gene calls are TRBV7-9 and TRBJ2-7, with 8 bases lining up with TRBD1. Unmatched junction bases numbered 10, after V lost 6 bases and J lost 3 bases. Germline loops: CDR1 SEHNR, CDR2 FQNEAQ (reference sequence). CDR3 size: 15 residues. CDR3 nucleotides: TGTGCCAGCAGTCGAGGACAGGGCCCAGGCTACGAGCAGTACTTC. It translates to CASSRGQGPGYEQYF.

The chain has TRBV7-2 and TRBJ2-1; TRBD1 or TRBD2 may be the D gene (5 bases each). Trimming took 2 bases from V and 2 from J, leaving 13 bases between them. The CDR3 is made up of 16 amino acids. In germline, CDR1 is SGHTA, CDR2 FQGNSA. The CDR3 is CASSLPGRPTYNEQFF. The CDR3 DNA reads TGTGCCAGCAGCTTACCGGGACGCCCGACCTACAATGAGCAGTTCTTC. The full variable domain, in which reference TRBV7-2 and TRBJ2-1 provide the parts outside the CDR3, is GAGVSQSPSNKVTEKGKDVELRCDPISGHTALYWYRQSLGQGLEFLIYFQGNSAPDKSGLPSDRFSAERTGGSVSTLTIQRTQQEDSAVYLCASSLPGRPTYNEQFFGPGTRLTVL.

V gene TRBV19 combines with J gene TRBJ1-2, with D hard to call. V lost 7 bases, J lost 2 bases, and 23 bases lay in between. The CDR3 runs 17 residues. The V gene's germline CDR1 is LNHDA and CDR2 SQIVND (reference sequence). The CDR3 is CASINLREGKRNYGYTF. CDR3 bases: TGTGCCAGTATCAACCTTCGAGAGGGAAAAAGAAACTATGGCTACACCTTC.

With respect to this clone: This specimen includes other DNA sequences encoding the same CDR3. The chain has TRBV7-2 and TRBJ1-5; the match to TRBD1 covers 11 bases. Looked up from germline, CDR1 is SGHTA and CDR2 is FQGNSA. CDR3 length: 16 residues. J gave up 7 bases and V 3 bases, and 8 bases lay outside the gene matches. CDR3 bases: TGTGCCAGCAGCTTGACCGGGACAGGGGGAAGGCAGCCCCAGCATTTT. The encoded protein is CASSLTGTGGRQPQHF.

The CDR3 coding sequence is TGTGCCAGCTGCCGTACTCTTCGAGAGCAAGAGACCCAGTACTTC. Amino acids: CASCRTLREQETQYF. V and J are TRBV6-5 and TRBJ2-5; no clear D gene. This CDR3 has 15 residues. V was cut by 8 bases and J by 2 bases, with 18 bases left in between. Germline assignment: CDR1 MNHEY and CDR2 SVGAGI.

J is TRBJ1-6 and V is TRBV4-2; D uncertain. CDR3 length: 14 residues. The V end lost 2 bases, the J end lost 3 bases, and 5 bases lay between the germline ends. CDR1 and CDR2 (germline): LGHNA, YNFKEQ. CDR3 DNA: TGTGCCAGCAGCCAAACGGACTATAATTCACCCCTCCACTTT. Its translation: CASSQTDYNSPLHF.

The chain has TRBV10-2 and TRBJ1-2; unclear D gene. Germline CDR1 WSHSY, CDR2 SAAADI. V was shortened by 6 bases and J by 3 bases, with 14 bases between the two germline ends. The CDR3 is 14 amino acids. The CDR3 region has the DNA TGCGCCAGCAGCACCCTATCCGACCACTATGGCTACACCTTC. Its translation: CASSTLSDHYGYTF.

V usage is TRBV10-3 and J usage is TRBJ2-3; 7 bases align to TRBD1. Unmatched junction bases numbered 4, after V lost 5 bases and J lost 2 bases. This CDR3 comprises 14 residues. CDR1 ENHRY and CDR2 SYGVKD come from the germline V gene. The CDR3 protein is CAISNRGNTDTQYF. The DNA for the CDR3 is TGTGCCATCAGTAACAGGGGAAACACAGATACGCAGTATTTT.

The chain employs TRBV12-3 or TRBV12-4 and TRBJ1-4; D is uncertain. Between the trimmed V and J ends, which lost 2 bases and 4 bases, there was a span of 5 bases. There are 13 residues in the CDR3. In DNA form, the CDR3 reads TGTGCCAGCAGTTTAACCCGTAATGAAAAACTGTTTTTT. Encoded protein: CASSLTRNEKLFF.

The chain couples TRBV6-6 to TRBJ2-1, with 7 bases matching TRBD1. Germline CDR1 is MNHNY and CDR2 is SVGAGI (reference sequence). CDR3 length equals 16 residues. The junction had 8 bases not matched to a gene; V was cut back by 2 bases and J by 4 bases. CDR3 bases: TGTGCCAGCAGTTACGGGGGACAGAGTACTTACAATGAGCAGTTCTTC. Translating gives CASSYGGQSTYNEQFF.

The chain is built from TRBV12-3 or TRBV12-4 and TRBJ1-3; D gene unclear. V lost 7 bases to trimming and J lost 0 bases, with 7 bases between them. This CDR3 is 13 amino acids long. CDR3 residues: CASNVLSGNTIYF. For the CDR3, the DNA is TGTGCCAGCAACGTCCTCTCTGGAAACACCATATATTTT.

The chain has TRBV3-1 (or the pseudogene TRBV3-2) and TRBJ2-6, with 9 bases that match TRBD2. V shed 0 bases, J shed 0 bases, and the junction held 6 bases outside the gene matches. Germline V CDR1 and CDR2: LGHDT, YNNKEL (reference sequence). The CDR3 extends over 19 amino acids. The DNA for the CDR3 is TGTGCCAGCAGCCAAGAACTAGCGGGCTACCCCTCTGGGGCCAACGTCCTGACTTTC. Its translation is CASSQELAGYPSGANVLTF.

This chain connects TRBV7-8 to TRBJ2-1; TRBD1 agrees at 9 bases. This CDR3 region has 16 residues. Trimming removed 7 bases from V and 7 bases from J; junction bases left unmatched: 14. Germline loops: CDR1 SGHVS, CDR2 FQNEAQ. The CDR3 region has the DNA TGTGCCAGCATTACCACAGGGGGCTATGTTGGAAATGAGCAGTTCTTC. Protein sequence: CASITTGGYVGNEQFF.

This chain joins TRBV27 and TRBJ1-6, with D uncertain. Germline lookup yields CDR1 MNHEY and CDR2 SMNVEV (reference sequence). V was cut by 2 bases and J by 10 bases, with 9 bases left in between. The CDR3 spans 13 residues. The CDR3 region is CASSLARVSPLHF. The CDR3 DNA reads TGTGCCAGCAGTTTAGCGAGGGTCTCACCCCTCCACTTT.

J is TRBJ2-7 and V is TRBV19, with 7 bases aligning to TRBD1. The length of the CDR3 is 15 residues. Trimming removed 4 bases from V and 6 bases from J; junction bases left unmatched: 12. CDR1 and CDR2 (germline): LNHDA, SQIVND (reference sequence). The CDR3 nucleotides are TGTGCCAGTAGTAGTACCGCGAACCCAGGGGGCGAGCAGTACTTC. Encoded protein: CASSSTANPGGEQYF.

This clone was counted once. The chain carries TRBV12-5 and TRBJ1-4; maybe TRBD1 (6 bases). Trimming shortened V by 3 bases and J by 8 bases, and 10 bases separated the two germline ends. The germline gives CDR1 LGHNT, CDR2 FRNRAP. The length of the CDR3 is 13 residues. This chain's CDR3 is CASGFTGTEKLFF. CDR3 in DNA: TGTGCTAGTGGTTTTACAGGGACCGAAAAACTGTTTTTT.

V gene TRBV12-3 or TRBV12-4 combines with J gene TRBJ1-1; D uncertain. Trimming pared 3 bases from V and 2 bases from J, leaving 7 bases between. This CDR3 spans 13 amino acids. The CDR3, as DNA: TGTGCCAGCAGTTTGTTGGAAAACACTGAAGCTTTCTTT. Encoded protein: CASSLLENTEAFF.

The CDR3 sequence: CAWSAQQGYGYTF. CDR3 sequence (DNA): TGTGCCTGGAGTGCACAACAGGGCTATGGCTACACCTTC. The chain combines TRBV30 with TRBJ1-2; D perhaps matches TRBD1 (6 bases). V lost 1 base and J 4 bases, leaving 10 bases between the germline ends. Germline-derived CDR1 and CDR2 are GTSNPN and SVGIG (reference sequence). This CDR3 is built from 13 residues.

The rearrangement uses TRBV10-3 and TRBJ1-1; 11 bases are a match to TRBD1. V trimming: 6 bases; J trimming: 5 bases; junction bases outside the gene matches: 5. The germline V gene encodes CDR1 ENHRY and CDR2 SYGVKD. This CDR3 comprises 14 residues. The CDR3 DNA sequence: TGTGCCATCAGCCGGACAGGGGGCTCGACTGAAGCTTTCTTT. Residues: CAISRTGGSTEAFF.

This rearrangement joins TRBV7-2 to TRBJ2-6, with a tentative D call TRBD1 (5 bases). The CDR3 contains 19 residues. The ends were cut back, 2 bases at V and 0 bases at J, with 17 bases in the middle. Germline V gene sequence: CDR1 SGHTA, CDR2 FQGNSA. CDR3 nucleotides: TGTGCCAGCAGCTTACCCCGCAGGGAAAAGGGCTCTGGGGCCAACGTCCTGACTTTC. It codes for CASSLPRREKGSGANVLTF.

This chain links TRBV6-6 with TRBJ1-1; D uncertain. V gave up 5 bases and J gave up 1 base, with 8 bases separating them. Germline values: CDR1 MNHNY, CDR2 SVGAGI (reference sequence). There are 13 residues in the CDR3. The CDR3 DNA reads as TGTGCCAGCAGTCGGGAGGGGAACACTGAAGCTTTCTTT. It yields the protein CASSREGNTEAFF.

The chain recombines TRBV12-3 or TRBV12-4 with TRBJ2-1; D gene unclear. The V gene lost 5 bases and the J gene lost 5 bases, with 4 bases spanning the gap. The CDR3 covers 11 residues. CDR3: CASSRNNEQFF. The CDR3 DNA is TGTGCCAGCAGTCGAAACAATGAGCAGTTCTTC.

The chain couples TRBV29-1 to TRBJ1-2; D possibly corresponds to TRBD1 (5 bases). This CDR3 spans 14 amino acids. Trimming pared 7 bases from V and 1 base from J, leaving 16 bases between. Germline loops: CDR1 SQVTM, CDR2 ANQGSEA. The CDR3 region is CSASKDTNNYGYTF. In DNA, the CDR3 is TGCAGCGCTTCGAAGGACACCAATAACTATGGCTACACCTTC.

The genes are TRBV9 and TRBJ2-3; TRBD2 aligns across 8 bases. J lost 1 base, V lost 4 bases, and 8 bases had no gene match. The CDR3 contains 16 residues. Germline V lookup: CDR1 SGDLS, CDR2 YYNGEE. The DNA of the CDR3 is TGTGCCAGCAGCCTCCAGGGAGCGGGGGGCACAGATACGCAGTATTTT. Its protein product is CASSLQGAGGTDTQYF.

The gene calls are TRBV2 and TRBJ1-5, with 10 bases fitting TRBD1. CDR1 and CDR2 (germline): SNHLY, FYNNEI. Losses at the gene ends were 4 bases for V and 4 bases for J; bases not matched to a gene: 4. This CDR3 comprises 15 residues. In nucleotides, the CDR3 is TGTGCCAGCAGTGTTTTGGACAGGGGGAATCAGCCCCAGCATTTT. Protein sequence: CASSVLDRGNQPQHF.

The V call is TRBV7-2, the J call TRBJ2-7; TRBD2 matches at 7 bases. Germline V gene data show CDR1 as SGHTA and CDR2 as FQGNSA. Unmatched junction bases numbered 12, after V lost 8 bases and J lost 2 bases. The CDR3 length is 15 residues. CDR3 in amino acids: CASCKARGVAYEQYF. The CDR3 DNA sequence: TGTGCCAGCTGTAAGGCACGGGGGGTAGCCTACGAGCAGTACTTC.

The V and J genes are TRBV6-5 and TRBJ1-1; maybe TRBD1 (6 bases). The CDR3 has 15 residues. V was cut by 5 bases and J by 1 base, with 14 bases left in between. Germline V gene lookup returns CDR1 MNHEY and CDR2 SVGAGI. CDR3 bases: TGTGCCAGCAGTCCCTGGGGGGACAAGAACACTGAAGCTTTCTTT. Its translation is CASSPWGDKNTEAFF.